Listed below are T cell receptor beta chains from one sample, sequenced in a study of T-cell reconstitution after alpha-beta-depleted transplantation in children. TCRdb analysed the PCR reads with MiXCR anew, one entry per CDR3 protein. The repertoire has about 460,000 distinct CDR3 sequences, under 12% of them found once; the top ten carry around 2.2%. Material: PBMCs, obtained before TCRalphabeta/CD19-depleted stem cell transplant. The source is a child aged 2-15 years with inherited bone marrow failure, due to receive a stem cell transplant. CDR3s include the opening cysteine and the closing phenylalanine or tryptophan. The order of the fields is clone size, V gene, J gene, D gene, CDR3 DNA, CDR3 protein. A D gene is named only where the DNA matches it firmly. A row's size may be missing; if present it is once, few, many or a size class.

many,TRBV7-9,TRBJ2-7,.,TGTGCCAGCAGCTTAGGGCGGACCCCCACCTACGAGCAGTACTTC,CASSLGRTPTYEQYF
many,TRBV7-9,TRBJ2-1,.,TGTGCCAGCAGCTATACGAGCATGACTTACAATGAGCAGTTCTTC,CASSYTSMTYNEQFF
many,TRBV6-5,TRBJ2-3,.,TGTGCCACCACACTAGGGGCAGATACGCAGTATTTT,CATTLGADTQYF
once,TRBV29-1,TRBJ2-1,TRBD2,TGCAGCGTTGAACTAGCGGGAGCCCCCTACAATCAGCAGTTCTTC,CSVELAGAPYNQQFF
many,TRBV9,TRBJ1-5,.,TGTGCCAGCAGCCAGTCAGGGAGGCTCAATCAGCCCCAGCATTTT,CASSQSGRLNQPQHF
many,TRBV6-1,TRBJ1-2,.,TGTGCCAGCAGAACACCGAGGGAAGGGACCTCCTATGGCTACACCTTC,CASRTPREGTSYGYTF
many,TRBV4-3,TRBJ2-1,TRBD2,TGCGCCAGCAGCCAAGATCGCGGGAGCCCGACCAATGAGCAGTTCTTC,CASSQDRGSPTNEQFF
many,TRBV9,TRBJ2-7,.,TGTGCCAGCAGCGGAGGGGGACGAAACGAGCAGTACTTC,CASSGGGRNEQYF
.,TRBV29-1,TRBJ2-5,.,TGCAGCGTTGAAGATCTGGGGGGAGATGAGACCCAGTACTTC,CSVEDLGGDETQYF
many,TRBV12-3/TRBV12-4,TRBJ2-1,.,TGTGCCAGCAGCCTTGGACTAAGCTCCTACAATGAGCAGTTCTTC,CASSLGLSSYNEQFF
many,TRBV27,TRBJ2-1,TRBD2,TGTGCCAGCAGTTTCGGACTAGTCAATGAGCAGTTCTTC,CASSFGLVNEQFF
.,TRBV19,TRBJ2-1,TRBD2,TGTGCCAGTAGTGCCATAGCGGGAGGGGCCTACAATGAGCAGTTCTTC,CASSAIAGGAYNEQFF
.,TRBV5-6,TRBJ1-2,.,TGTGCCAGCAGCTTGGAACGACAGATCACTAACTATGGCTACACCTTC,CASSLERQITNYGYTF
many,TRBV29-1,TRBJ1-2,.,TGCAGCGTTGCGGGACGGTATGGCTACACCTTC,CSVAGRYGYTF
many,TRBV3-1,TRBJ1-2,.,TGTGCCAGCAGCCAAGAGTCGCGGGTTCATGGCTACACCTTC,CASSQESRVHGYTF
many,TRBV12-3/TRBV12-4,TRBJ2-7,TRBD1,TGTGCCAGCAGTCGGGACAGACACGAGCAGTACTTC,CASSRDRHEQYF
few,TRBV4-3,TRBJ2-1,TRBD2,TGCGCCAGCAGCCAAGAACTAGCGGGAGGTTCATACAATGAGCAGTTCTTC,CASSQELAGGSYNEQFF
.,TRBV4-3,TRBJ2-1,.,TGCGCCAGCAGCCAAGAGGGACCCACCTACAATGAGCAGTTCTTC,CASSQEGPTYNEQFF
many,TRBV12-3/TRBV12-4,TRBJ2-4,.,TGTGCCAGCACCCCCCTTATAAGCTTAGCCAAAAACATTCAGTACTTC,CASTPLISLAKNIQYF
many,TRBV20-1,TRBJ2-1,.,TGCAGTGCTAGAGATGGAGCAAACCCCTACAATGAGCAGTTCTTC,CSARDGANPYNEQFF
.,TRBV6-5,TRBJ2-2,TRBD1,TGTGCCAGCAGTTACTCGAATGGGGGGACAGGGGCCGGGGAGCTGTTTTTT,CASSYSNGGTGAGELFF
many,TRBV12-3/TRBV12-4,TRBJ1-2,.,TGTGCCAGCAGTGAGATCCCATCGGATGGCTACACCTTC,CASSEIPSDGYTF
many,TRBV11-2,TRBJ2-1,TRBD2,TGTGCCAGCAGCTTCCTAGCGGGATGGGGGGACAATGAGCAGTTCTTC,CASSFLAGWGDNEQFF
few,TRBV7-9,TRBJ2-4,.,TGTGCCAGCAGCGCGGGCGGTAGCCGGGACATTCAGTACTTC,CASSAGGSRDIQYF
few,TRBV27,TRBJ2-1,.,TGTGCCAGCGGGGAAAGTGGGCCTTACAATGAGCAGTTCTTC,CASGESGPYNEQFF
once,TRBV30,TRBJ2-1,.,TGTGCCTGGAATCTCGGGTACAATGAGCAGTTCTTC,CAWNLGYNEQFF
many,TRBV4-3,TRBJ1-2,.,TGCGCCAGCAGCCGAGATAAGGTGGGGAACTATGGCTACACCTTC,CASSRDKVGNYGYTF
few,TRBV4-3,TRBJ2-1,TRBD2,TGCGCCAGCAGCCAAGTATCAGCGGGAGGCTACAATGAGCAGTTCTTC,CASSQVSAGGYNEQFF
many,TRBV4-1,TRBJ2-2,.,TGCGCCAGCAGCCAACGGACCGGGACTCCTTACACCGGGGAGCTGTTTTTT,CASSQRTGTPYTGELFF
.,TRBV6-5,TRBJ1-2,.,TGTGCCAGCACTTTTAGGAGGGAAAGGGGTTCATGCACCTTC,CASTFRRERGSCTF
.,TRBV5-1,TRBJ2-7,TRBD2,TGCGCCAGCAGCCTTAGGACTAGCGGGGACTCCTACGAGCAGTACTTC,CASSLRTSGDSYEQYF
many,TRBV28,TRBJ2-5,.,TGTGCCAGCAGAACCGACAACCAAGAGACCCAGTACTTC,CASRTDNQETQYF
many,TRBV29-1,TRBJ1-2,.,TGCAGCGTTGGAGCTTGGGGGCCGGGTGACTATGGCTACACCTTC,CSVGAWGPGDYGYTF
many,TRBV24-1,TRBJ2-2,.,TGTGCCACCAGTGATTTGCTCGGGCACGCGAACACCGGGGAGCTGTTTTTT,CATSDLLGHANTGELFF
many,TRBV28,TRBJ2-7,.,TGTGCCAGCAGCGAAACAGGTAGCAGTATCTCCTACGAGCAGTACTTC,CASSETGSSISYEQYF
few,TRBV19,TRBJ2-7,TRBD2,TGTGCCAGCATGGGGACTAGCGGACCCTACGAGCAGTACTTC,CASMGTSGPYEQYF
many,TRBV5-1,TRBJ2-3,.,TGCGCCAGCAGCTTGTGGTGGACAGATACGCAGTATTTT,CASSLWWTDTQYF
.,TRBV28,TRBJ2-1,TRBD2,TGTGCCAGCAGTCCTCTTTCTAGCGGGAGCAATGAGCAGTTCTTC,CASSPLSSGSNEQFF
many,TRBV4-3,TRBJ2-1,TRBD2,TGCGCCAGCAGCCAACACGGACTAGCGGGAGAGGGTTGGGATGAGCAGTTCTTC,CASSQHGLAGEGWDEQFF
many,TRBV29-1,TRBJ1-2,.,TGCAGCGTCCGGGATCAGGGTAATGGCTACACCTTC,CSVRDQGNGYTF
many,TRBV4-3,TRBJ2-3,.,TGCGCCAGCAGCCAAGATCACTCAGATACGCAGTATTTT,CASSQDHSDTQYF
many,TRBV27,TRBJ2-1,.,TGTGCCAGCAGTACCAGCATGGGCCCGGTTTCCTACAATGAGCAGTTCTTC,CASSTSMGPVSYNEQFF
.,TRBV7-9,TRBJ2-1,TRBD1,TGTGCCAGCAGGACCGACAGGGGCAAATCCTACAATGAGCAGTTCTTC,CASRTDRGKSYNEQFF
many,TRBV4-3,TRBJ1-2,.,TGCGCCAGCAGCCAAGGTGGACAGAACTATGGCTACACCTTC,CASSQGGQNYGYTF